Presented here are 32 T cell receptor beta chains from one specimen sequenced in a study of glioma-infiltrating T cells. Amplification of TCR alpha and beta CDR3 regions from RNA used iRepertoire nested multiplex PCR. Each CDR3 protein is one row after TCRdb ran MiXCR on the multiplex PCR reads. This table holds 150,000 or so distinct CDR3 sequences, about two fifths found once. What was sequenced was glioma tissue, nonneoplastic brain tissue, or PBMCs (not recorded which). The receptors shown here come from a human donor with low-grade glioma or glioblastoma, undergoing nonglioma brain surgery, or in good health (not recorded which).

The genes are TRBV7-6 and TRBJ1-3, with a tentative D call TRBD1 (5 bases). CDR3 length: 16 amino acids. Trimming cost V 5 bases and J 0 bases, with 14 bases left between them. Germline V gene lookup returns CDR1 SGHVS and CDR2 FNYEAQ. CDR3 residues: CASSPWDFFSGNTIYF. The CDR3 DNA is TGTGCCAGCAGCCCCTGGGACTTCTTCTCTGGAAACACCATATATTTT.

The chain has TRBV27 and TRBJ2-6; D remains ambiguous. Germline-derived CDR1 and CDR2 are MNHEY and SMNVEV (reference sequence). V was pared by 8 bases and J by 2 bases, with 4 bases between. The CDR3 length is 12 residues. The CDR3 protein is CASRTGANVLTF. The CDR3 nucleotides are TGTGCCAGCCGCACTGGGGCCAACGTCCTGACTTTC. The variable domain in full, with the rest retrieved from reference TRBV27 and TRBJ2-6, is EAQVTQNPRYLITVTGKKLTVTCSQNMNHEYMSWYRQDPGLGLRQIYYSMNVEVTDKGDVPEGYKVSRKEKRNFPLILESPSPNQTSLYFCASRTGANVLTFGAGSRLTVL.

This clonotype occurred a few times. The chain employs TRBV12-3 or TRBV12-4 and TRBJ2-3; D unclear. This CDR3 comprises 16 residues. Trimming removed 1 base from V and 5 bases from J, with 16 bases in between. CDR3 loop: CASSLEHIGKRDTQYF. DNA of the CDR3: TGTGCCAGCAGTTTAGAGCACATAGGAAAGAGAGATACGCAGTATTTT.

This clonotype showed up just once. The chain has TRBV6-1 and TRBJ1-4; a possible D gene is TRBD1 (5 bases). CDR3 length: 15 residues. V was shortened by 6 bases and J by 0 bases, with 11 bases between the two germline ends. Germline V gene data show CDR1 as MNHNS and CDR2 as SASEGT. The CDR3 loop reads CASSSRDATNEKLFF. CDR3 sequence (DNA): TGTGCCAGCAGCTCCAGGGACGCAACTAATGAAAAACTGTTTTTT.

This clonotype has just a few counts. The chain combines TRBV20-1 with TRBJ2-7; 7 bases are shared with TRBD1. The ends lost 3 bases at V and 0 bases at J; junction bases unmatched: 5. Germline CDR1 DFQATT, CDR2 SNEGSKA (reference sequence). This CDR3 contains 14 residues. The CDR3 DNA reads TGCAGTGCTAGCGGACAGGAGAGCTCCTACGAGCAGTACTTC. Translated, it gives CSASGQESSYEQYF.

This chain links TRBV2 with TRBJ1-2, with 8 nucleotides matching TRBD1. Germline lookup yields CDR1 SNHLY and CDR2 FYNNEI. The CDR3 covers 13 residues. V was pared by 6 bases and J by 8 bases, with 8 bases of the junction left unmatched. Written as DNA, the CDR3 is TGTGCCAGCAGGGACAGGGTACAAGACGGCTACACCTTC. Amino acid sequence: CASRDRVQDGYTF.

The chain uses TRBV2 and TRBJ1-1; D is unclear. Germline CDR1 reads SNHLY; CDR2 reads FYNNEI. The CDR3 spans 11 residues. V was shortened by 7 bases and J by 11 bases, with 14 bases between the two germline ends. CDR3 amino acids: CASIVGLHAFF. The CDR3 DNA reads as TGTGCCAGCATTGTCGGTCTACATGCTTTCTTT.

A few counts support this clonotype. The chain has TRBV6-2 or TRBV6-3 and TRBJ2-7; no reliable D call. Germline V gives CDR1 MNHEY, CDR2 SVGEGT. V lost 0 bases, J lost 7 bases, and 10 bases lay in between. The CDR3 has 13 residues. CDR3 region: CASSYSLLGEQYF. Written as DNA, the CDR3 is TGTGCCAGCAGTTACTCTCTACTTGGGGAGCAGTACTTC.

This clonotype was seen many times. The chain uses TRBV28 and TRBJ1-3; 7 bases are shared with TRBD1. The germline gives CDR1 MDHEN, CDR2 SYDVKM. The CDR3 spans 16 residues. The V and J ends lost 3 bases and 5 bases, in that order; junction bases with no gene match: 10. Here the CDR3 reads CASSFYGRGRRNTIYF. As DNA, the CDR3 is TGTGCCAGCAGTTTTTATGGGAGGGGGCGAAGAAACACCATATATTTT.

The CDR3 sequence is CASSRIAGDTGELFF. The CDR3 nucleotides are TGTGCCAGTAGTCGTATAGCGGGTGACACCGGGGAGCTGTTTTTT. The rearrangement uses TRBV19 and TRBJ2-2; TRBD2 aligns across 7 bases. Germline CDR1 and CDR2: LNHDA and SQIVND (reference sequence). This CDR3 has 15 amino acids. The ends lost 5 bases at V and 3 bases at J; junction bases unmatched: 6.

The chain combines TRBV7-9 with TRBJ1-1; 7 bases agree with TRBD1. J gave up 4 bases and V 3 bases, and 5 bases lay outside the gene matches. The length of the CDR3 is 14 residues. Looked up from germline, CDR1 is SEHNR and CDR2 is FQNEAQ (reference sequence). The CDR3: CASSFESGGTEAFF. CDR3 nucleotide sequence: TGTGCCAGCAGCTTCGAGTCAGGGGGCACTGAAGCTTTCTTT.

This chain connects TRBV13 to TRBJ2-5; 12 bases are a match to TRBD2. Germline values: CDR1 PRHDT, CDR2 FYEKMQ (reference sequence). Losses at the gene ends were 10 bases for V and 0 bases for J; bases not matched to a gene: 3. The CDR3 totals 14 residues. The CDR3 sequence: CATRLAGDQETQYF. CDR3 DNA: TGTGCCACCAGACTAGCGGGGGACCAAGAGACCCAGTACTTC.

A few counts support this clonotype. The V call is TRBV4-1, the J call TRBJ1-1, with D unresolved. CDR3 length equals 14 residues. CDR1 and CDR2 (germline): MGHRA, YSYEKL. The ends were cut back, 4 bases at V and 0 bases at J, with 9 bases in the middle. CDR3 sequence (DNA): TGCGCCAGCAGCCCCTCCCCGGTGAACACTGAAGCTTTCTTT. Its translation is CASSPSPVNTEAFF.

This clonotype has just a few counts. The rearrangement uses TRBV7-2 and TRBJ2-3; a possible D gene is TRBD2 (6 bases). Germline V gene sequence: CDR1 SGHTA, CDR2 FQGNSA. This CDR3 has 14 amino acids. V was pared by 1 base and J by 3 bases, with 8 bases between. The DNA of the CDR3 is TGTGCCAGCAGCTTAGGGACTACAACAGATACGCAGTATTTT. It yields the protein CASSLGTTTDTQYF. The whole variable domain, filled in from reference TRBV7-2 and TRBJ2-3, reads GAGVSQSPSNKVTEKGKDVELRCDPISGHTALYWYRQSLGQGLEFLIYFQGNSAPDKSGLPSDRFSAERTGGSVSTLTIQRTQQEDSAVYLCASSLGTTTDTQYFGPGTRLTVL.

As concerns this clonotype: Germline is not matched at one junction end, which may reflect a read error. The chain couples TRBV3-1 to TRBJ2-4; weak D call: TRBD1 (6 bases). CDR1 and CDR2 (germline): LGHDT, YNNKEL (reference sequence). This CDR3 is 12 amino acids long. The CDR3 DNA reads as TGTGCCAGCAGCCAAGATGGACAGAACCCCCACTTC. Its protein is CASSQDGQNPHF.

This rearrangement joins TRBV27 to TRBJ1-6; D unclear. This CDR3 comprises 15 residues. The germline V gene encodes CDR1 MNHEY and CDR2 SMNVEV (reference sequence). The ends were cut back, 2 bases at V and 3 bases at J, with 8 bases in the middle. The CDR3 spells CASSLRRNYNSPLHF. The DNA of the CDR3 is TGTGCCAGCAGTTTACGACGGAACTATAATTCACCCCTCCACTTT.

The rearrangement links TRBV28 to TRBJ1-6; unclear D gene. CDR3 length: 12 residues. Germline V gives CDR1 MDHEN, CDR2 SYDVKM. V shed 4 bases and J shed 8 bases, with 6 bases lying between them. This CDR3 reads CASSWTDSPLHF. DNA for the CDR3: TGTGCCAGCAGTTGGACGGATTCACCCCTCCACTTT.

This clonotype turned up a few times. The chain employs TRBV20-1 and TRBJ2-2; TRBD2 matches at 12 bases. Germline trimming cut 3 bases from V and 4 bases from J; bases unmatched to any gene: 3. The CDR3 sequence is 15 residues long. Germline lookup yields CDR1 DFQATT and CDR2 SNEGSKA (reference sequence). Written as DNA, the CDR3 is TGCAGTGCTAGCAGACTAGCGGGAGTCACCGGGGAGCTGTTTTTT. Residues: CSASRLAGVTGELFF.

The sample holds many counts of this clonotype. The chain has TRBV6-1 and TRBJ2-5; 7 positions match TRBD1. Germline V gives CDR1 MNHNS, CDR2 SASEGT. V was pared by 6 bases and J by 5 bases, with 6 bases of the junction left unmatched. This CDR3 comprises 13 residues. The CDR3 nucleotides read TGTGCCAGCAGCCGGGACAGAGAGGAGACCCAGTACTTC. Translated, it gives CASSRDREETQYF.

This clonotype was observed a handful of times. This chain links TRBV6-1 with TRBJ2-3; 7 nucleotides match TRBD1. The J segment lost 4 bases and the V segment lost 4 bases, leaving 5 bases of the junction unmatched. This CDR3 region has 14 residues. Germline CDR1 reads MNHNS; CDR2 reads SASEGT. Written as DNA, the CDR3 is TGTGCCAGCAGTGGACAGGGCGGTCCAGATACGCAGTATTTT. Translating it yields CASSGQGGPDTQYF.

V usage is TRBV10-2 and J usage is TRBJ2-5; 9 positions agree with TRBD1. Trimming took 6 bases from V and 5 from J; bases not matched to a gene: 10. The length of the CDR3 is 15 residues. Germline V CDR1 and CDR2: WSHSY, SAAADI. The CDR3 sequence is CASSDQQGAGETQYF. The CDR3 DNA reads TGCGCCAGCAGCGATCAACAGGGGGCTGGGGAGACCCAGTACTTC.

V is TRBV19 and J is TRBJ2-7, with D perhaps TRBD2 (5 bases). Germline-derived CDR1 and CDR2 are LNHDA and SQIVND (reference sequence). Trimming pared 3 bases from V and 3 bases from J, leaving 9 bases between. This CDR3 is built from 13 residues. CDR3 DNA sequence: TGTGCCAGTAGTATTGGACGGGACTACGAGCAGTACTTC. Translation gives CASSIGRDYEQYF.

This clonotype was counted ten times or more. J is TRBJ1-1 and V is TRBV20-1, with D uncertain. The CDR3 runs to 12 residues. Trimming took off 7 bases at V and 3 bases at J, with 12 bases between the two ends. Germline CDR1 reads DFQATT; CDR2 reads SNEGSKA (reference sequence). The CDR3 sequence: CSGSRLDTEAFF. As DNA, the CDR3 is TGCAGTGGGTCACGTTTGGACACTGAAGCTTTCTTT.

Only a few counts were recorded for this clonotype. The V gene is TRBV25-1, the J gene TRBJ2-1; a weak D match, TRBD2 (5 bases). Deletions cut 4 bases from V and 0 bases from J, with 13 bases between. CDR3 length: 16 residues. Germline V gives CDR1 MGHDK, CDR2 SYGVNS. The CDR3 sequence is CASSGVLAISYNEQFF. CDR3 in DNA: TGTGCCAGCAGTGGAGTTCTAGCTATCTCCTACAATGAGCAGTTCTTC.

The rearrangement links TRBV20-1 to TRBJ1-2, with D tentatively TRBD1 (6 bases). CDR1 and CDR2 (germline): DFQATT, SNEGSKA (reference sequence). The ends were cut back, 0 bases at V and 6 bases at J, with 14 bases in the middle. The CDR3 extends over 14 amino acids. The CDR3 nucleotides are TGCAGTGCTAGAGAAACAGGGAGGGGTGATGGCTACACCTTC. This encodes CSARETGRGDGYTF.

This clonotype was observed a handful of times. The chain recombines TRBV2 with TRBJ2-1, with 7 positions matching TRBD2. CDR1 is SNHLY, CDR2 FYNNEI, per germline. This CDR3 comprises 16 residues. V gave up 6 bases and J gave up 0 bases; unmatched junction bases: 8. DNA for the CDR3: TGTGCCAGCAGGAGCACTAGCGCCGGCTCCTACAATGAGCAGTTCTTC. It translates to CASRSTSAGSYNEQFF. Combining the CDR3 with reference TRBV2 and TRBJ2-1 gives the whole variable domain EPEVTQTPSHQVTQMGQEVILRCVPISNHLYFYWYRQILGQKVEFLVSFYNNEISEKSEIFDDQFSVERPDGSNFTLKIRSTKLEDSAMYFCASRSTSAGSYNEQFFGPGTRLTVL.

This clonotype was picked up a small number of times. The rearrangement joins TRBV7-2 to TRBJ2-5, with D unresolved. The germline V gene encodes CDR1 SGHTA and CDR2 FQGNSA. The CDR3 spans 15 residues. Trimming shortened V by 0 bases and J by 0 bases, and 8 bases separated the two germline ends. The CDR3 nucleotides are TGTGCCAGCAGCTTAGCAGCCGAAAACCAAGAGACCCAGTACTTC. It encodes CASSLAAENQETQYF.

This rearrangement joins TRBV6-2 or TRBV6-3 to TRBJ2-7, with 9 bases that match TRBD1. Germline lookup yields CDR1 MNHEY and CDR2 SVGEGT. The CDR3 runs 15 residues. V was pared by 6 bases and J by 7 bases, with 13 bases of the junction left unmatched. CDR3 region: CASRLTGQGVNEQYF. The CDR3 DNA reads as TGTGCCAGCAGGCTTACGGGACAGGGTGTGAATGAGCAGTACTTC.

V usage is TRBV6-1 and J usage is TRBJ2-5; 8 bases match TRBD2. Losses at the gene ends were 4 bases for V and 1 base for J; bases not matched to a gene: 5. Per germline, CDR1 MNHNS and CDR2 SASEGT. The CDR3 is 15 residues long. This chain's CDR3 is CASSGAGDAQETQYF. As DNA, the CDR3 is TGTGCCAGCAGTGGAGCGGGGGACGCCCAAGAGACCCAGTACTTC.

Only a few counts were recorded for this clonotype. CDR3 nucleotide sequence: TGTGCCAGCAGTTTGGGGGCGGCCTCGAACACTGAAGCTTTCTTT. As protein: CASSLGAASNTEAFF. The J gene is TRBJ1-1, the V gene TRBV28; D might be TRBD1 (6 bases). The germline V gene has CDR1 MDHEN and CDR2 SYDVKM. The CDR3 has 15 residues. Trimming left V 3 bases short and J 1 base short, with 12 bases between.

The CDR3 reads CASSSGLYVSYNEQFF. Here the CDR3 DNA reads TGTGCCAGTTCTAGCGGGTTATACGTATCCTACAATGAGCAGTTCTTC. V is TRBV6-1 and J is TRBJ2-1; 8 bases align to TRBD2. Germline values: CDR1 MNHNS, CDR2 SASEGT. J was trimmed by 1 base and V by 9 bases; bases with no gene match: 11. The CDR3 covers 16 residues.

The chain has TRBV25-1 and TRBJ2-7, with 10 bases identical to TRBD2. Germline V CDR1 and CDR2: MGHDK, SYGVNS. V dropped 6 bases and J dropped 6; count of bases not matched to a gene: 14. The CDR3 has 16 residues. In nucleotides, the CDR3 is TGTGCCAGCAGCTTTAGCTCCCCTAGCGGGGGCTCCGAGCAGTACTTC. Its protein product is CASSFSSPSGGSEQYF.